This TCR beta chain was observed in a study of cytomegalovirus exposure and HLA in healthy donors. Overall study findings and caveats: Among donors in an Asian-associated ancestry cluster, a later analysis reportedly found fewer N-insertions than the roughly 700-donor mean. Evidence from a later analysis indicated that most CMV-associated TCR beta chains looked HLA-restricted.

The ends lost 3 bases at V and 10 bases at J; junction bases unmatched: 11. The germline V gene encodes CDR1 KGHSH and CDR2 LQKENI. CDR3 length equals 16 residues. The PCR ran on 60 Vbeta and 13 Jbeta primers. Using immunoSEQ multiplex PCR, the repertoire was profiled, and TCRdb retains in-frame clones only, with some absent. The sample contains 100,000 to 140,000 clones, roughly three quarters of which appear only once. A word on this clone: Its antigen remains unidentified.

Input material: PBMCs. This clonotype was obtained from a man aged 18 to 30 in good health and CMV-seronegative. The chain is built from TRBV18 and TRBJ1-6, with 8 bases that match TRBD1. The CDR3 sequence: CASSPATGAKVSPLHF. Written as DNA, the CDR3 is TGTGCCAGCTCACCTGCGACAGGGGCCAAGGTCTCACCCCTCCACTTT.